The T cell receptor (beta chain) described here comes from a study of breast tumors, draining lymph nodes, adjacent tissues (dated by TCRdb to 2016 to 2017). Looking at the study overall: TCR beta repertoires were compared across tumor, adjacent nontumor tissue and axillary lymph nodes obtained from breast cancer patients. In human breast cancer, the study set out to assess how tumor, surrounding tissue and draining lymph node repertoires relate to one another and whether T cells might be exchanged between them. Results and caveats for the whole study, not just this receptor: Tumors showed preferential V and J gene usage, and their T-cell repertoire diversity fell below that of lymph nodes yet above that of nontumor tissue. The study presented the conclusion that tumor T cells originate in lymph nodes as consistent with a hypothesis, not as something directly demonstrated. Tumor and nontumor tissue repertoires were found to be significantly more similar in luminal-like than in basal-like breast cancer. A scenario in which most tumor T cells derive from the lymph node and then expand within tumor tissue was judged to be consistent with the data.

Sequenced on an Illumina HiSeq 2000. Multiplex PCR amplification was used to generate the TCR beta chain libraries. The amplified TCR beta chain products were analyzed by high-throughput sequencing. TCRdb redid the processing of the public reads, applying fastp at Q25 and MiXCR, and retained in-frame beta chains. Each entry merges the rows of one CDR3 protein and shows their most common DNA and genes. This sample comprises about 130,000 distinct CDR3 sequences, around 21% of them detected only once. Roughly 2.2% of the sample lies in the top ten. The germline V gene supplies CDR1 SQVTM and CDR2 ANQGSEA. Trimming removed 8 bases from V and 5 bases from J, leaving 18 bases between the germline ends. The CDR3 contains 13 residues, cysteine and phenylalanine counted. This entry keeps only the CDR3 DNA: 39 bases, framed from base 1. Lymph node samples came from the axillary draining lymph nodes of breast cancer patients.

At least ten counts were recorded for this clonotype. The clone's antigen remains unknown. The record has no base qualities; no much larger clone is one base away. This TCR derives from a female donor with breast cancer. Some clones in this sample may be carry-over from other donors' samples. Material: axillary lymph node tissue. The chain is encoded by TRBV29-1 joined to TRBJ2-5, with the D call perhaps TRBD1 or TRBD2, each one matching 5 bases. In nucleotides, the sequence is TGCAGCCGCCAGCCAGGGACGTCGGAGACCCAGTACTTC. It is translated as CSRQPGTSETQYF.